This is a list of T cell receptor beta chains from one sample in a study of cytomegalovirus exposure and HLA in healthy donors. The data were produced by immunoSEQ multiplex PCR, yet TCRdb's version contains in-frame clones alone and is incomplete. The data contain about 93,000 clones, roughly 78% of them singletons. Sequenced input: PBMCs. Receptors were obtained from a man under 40 in good health and CMV-seronegative. The CDR3 runs from the conserved cysteine through the conserved F or W. The D gene is left open where the match is weak. A row's size may be missing; if present it is once, few, many or a size class.

>NA|TRBV4-2|NA|TRBJ2-3
TGTGCCAGCAGCCAGCATCCTAGGGATAGCGCAGATACGCAGTATTTT
CASSQHPRDSADTQYF
>few|TRBV6-5|NA|TRBJ2-1
TGTGCCAGCAGTTACAAGGAGACCGGTGAGCAGTTCTTC
CASSYKETGEQFF
>NA|TRBV25-1|TRBD1|TRBJ2-5
TGTGCCAGCTCGACTGGACAGGGGGAAGAGACCCAGTACTTC
CASSTGQGEETQYF
>NA|TRBV4-1|TRBD2|TRBJ2-1
TGCGCCAGCTCCCGGCTAGCGGGAGGGAATGAGCAGTTCTTC
CASSRLAGGNEQFF
>NA|TRBV30|NA|TRBJ2-2
TGTGCCTGGACCCGACAGGACTCGAACACCGGGGAGCTGTTTTTT
CAWTRQDSNTGELFF
>once|TRBV7-9|NA|TRBJ1-2
TGTGCCAGCAGCTTGACTGGGGAGGATGGCTACACCTTC
CASSLTGEDGYTF
>few|TRBV6-1|NA|TRBJ1-5
TGTGCCAGCAACGGGGAGGGTCAGCCCCAGCATTTT
CASNGEGQPQHF
>few|TRBV29-1|TRBD1|TRBJ1-4
TGCAGCGTCGCACAGGGGGCGTACCTTAATGAAAAACTGTTTTTT
CSVAQGAYLNEKLFF
>NA|TRBV7-6|NA|TRBJ1-3
TGTGCCAGCAGCTTCGCGCAGGGAAAAGGAAACACCATATATTTT
CASSFAQGKGNTIYF
>NA|TRBV4-2|NA|TRBJ1-1
TGTGCCAGCAGCCATAGGATGGGAGGGAACACTGAAGCTTTCTTT
CASSHRMGGNTEAFF
>NA|TRBV5-4|TRBD1|TRBJ1-4
TGTGCCAGCAGCTTGAAGAGACAGGGGGGGAAACTGTTTTTT
CASSLKRQGGKLFF
>few|TRBV5-4|NA|TRBJ2-2
TGTGCCAGCCTGGAGGGGGCCTCCGGGGAGCTGTTTTTT
CASLEGASGELFF
>few|TRBV5-6|NA|TRBJ1-1
TGTGCCAGCAGCCCAATGGGGCTTAAAGGGGCGGCTTTCTTT
CASSPMGLKGAAFF
>few|TRBV7-3|NA|TRBJ1-5
TGTGCCAGCAGCTTAAGGGGAGGTCAGCCCCAGCATTTT
CASSLRGGQPQHF
>NA|TRBV11-2|TRBD1|TRBJ1-2
TGTGCCAGCAGCTCGTACGGACAGGGGGGCGGCTACACCTTC
CASSSYGQGGGYTF
>NA|TRBV30|NA|TRBJ2-7
TGTGCCTGGAGTGTCTCAGGTCCCAAGGACGAGCAGTACTTC
CAWSVSGPKDEQYF
>few|TRBV5-6|NA|TRBJ2-1
TGTGCCAGCAGGGGCCGTGAGCAGTTCTTC
CASRGREQFF
>NA|TRBV11-2|NA|TRBJ2-2
TGTGCCAGCAGCTTAGGACCCGACAAGGCGACGCACACCGGGGAGCTGTTTTTT
CASSLGPDKATHTGELFF
>NA|TRBV7-2|TRBD1|TRBJ1-2
TGTGCCAGCAGCTTACCCGGGACAGGGTTCATGGGCTACACCTTC
CASSLPGTGFMGYTF
>NA|TRBV10-2|NA|TRBJ2-5
TGCGCCAGCTCGGGGGGCCGAACAGGGGAGACCCAGTACTTC
CASSGGRTGETQYF
>NA|TRBV10-1|TRBD1|TRBJ2-3
TGCGCCAGCAGCCTCCTCCAAGAGACAGGGGTATTTGTAGGCACAGATACGCAGTATTTT
CASSLLQETGVFVGTDTQYF
>NA|TRBV4-1|TRBD2|TRBJ2-3
TGCGCCAGCAGCCAAGTAGGAAGGACTAGCGGGCTCACAGATACGCAGTATTTT
CASSQVGRTSGLTDTQYF
>NA|TRBV9|NA|TRBJ1-1
TGTGCCAGCAGCCCGACATCGAACACTGAAGCTTTCTTT
CASSPTSNTEAFF
>NA|TRBV7-3|NA|TRBJ1-2
TGTGCCAGCAGCCCACAAACCTCGACAGAATACTATGGCTACACCTTC
CASSPQTSTEYYGYTF
>NA|TRBV7-2|NA|TRBJ2-2
TGTGCCAGCTGGGGCAGGGAGAACACCGGGGAGCTGTTTTTT
CASWGRENTGELFF
>NA|TRBV30|TRBD2|TRBJ2-1
TGTGCCTCTTCGGGACTACCCTCCTACAATGAGCAGTTCTTC
CASSGLPSYNEQFF
>NA|TRBV28|TRBD2|TRBJ2-1
TGTGCCAGCAGTCCCCGGGAGGCGGCACGCTACAATGAGCAGTTCTTC
CASSPREAARYNEQFF
>NA|TRBV4-3|TRBD1|TRBJ1-6
TGCGCCAGCAGCCCAGTGACAGGGGGCAGGAATTCACCCCTCCACTTT
CASSPVTGGRNSPLHF
>few|TRBV6-1|NA|TRBJ1-5
TGTGCCAGCAGTGTGGGAGGGGGCAATCAGCCCCAGCATTTT
CASSVGGGNQPQHF
>once|TRBV19|NA|TRBJ1-1
TGTGCCAGCCTTTCCAGGGACTTGAACACTGAAGCTTTCTTT
CASLSRDLNTEAFF
>NA|TRBV28|NA|TRBJ2-5
TGTGCCAGCAGTTTAGGGGCGGTGACCCAGTACTTC
CASSLGAVTQYF
>NA|TRBV28|TRBD1|TRBJ2-7
TGTGCCAGCAGGAGGACAGGGGGCTACGAGCAGTACTTC
CASRRTGGYEQYF
>NA|TRBV4-1|TRBD2|TRBJ2-3
TGCGCCAGCAGCCAAGGACTAGCGGGGCCCACAGATACGCAGTATTTT
CASSQGLAGPTDTQYF
>NA|TRBV30|NA|TRBJ1-1
TGTGCCTGGAGTCCGACAGTAGGAGCTTTCTTT
CAWSPTVGAFF
>NA|TRBV5-1|NA|TRBJ2-7
TGCGCCAGCAGCCCCGGGTTGGGGGGCTACGAGCAGTACTTC
CASSPGLGGYEQYF
>NA|TRBV18|NA|TRBJ1-1
TGTGCCAGCTCACCACTTGGGGGCGCGGCTGAAGCTTTCTTT
CASSPLGGAAEAFF
>NA|TRBV30|NA|TRBJ1-5
TGTGCCTGGAGTCTAAGGGGGGGGCCCCAGCATTTT
CAWSLRGGPQHF
>once|TRBV2|TRBD2|TRBJ2-7
TGTGCCAGCAGTGATTCGGGACTAAAGTACGGGCAGTACTTC
CASSDSGLKYGQYF
>NA|TRBV5-1|TRBD1|TRBJ2-2
TGCGCCAGCAGCTTCCGGGACAGGGGGCCCGGGAACACCGGGGAGCTGTTTTTT
CASSFRDRGPGNTGELFF
>NA|TRBV5-4|TRBD1|TRBJ2-7
TGTGCCAGCAGCTTACCTGGGACAGGGCCCTACGAGCAGTACTTC
CASSLPGTGPYEQYF
>NA|TRBV5-8|NA|TRBJ2-1
TGTGCCAGCAGCTTGCGGGAACCTTACAATGAGCAGTTCTTC
CASSLREPYNEQFF
>NA|TRBV7-3|NA|TRBJ2-2
TGTGCCAGCACCCAAACGGCAGGGGCTCGCGGGGAGCTGTTTTTT
CASTQTAGARGELFF
>NA|TRBV6-6|NA|TRBJ2-5
TGTGCCAGTATCCCCGGGGGTACACAAGAGACCCAGTACTTC
CASIPGGTQETQYF
>NA|TRBV30|TRBD1|TRBJ2-5
TGTGCCTCCACCCGGGACAGGGCACAAGAGACCCAGTACTTC
CASTRDRAQETQYF
>NA|TRBV28|NA|TRBJ2-3
TGTGCCAGCAGGCGTAACAGGGAAGGGCAGTATTTT
CASRRNREGQYF
>NA|TRBV6-1|NA|TRBJ1-3
TGTGCCAGCAGTGAATTCGACAGCTCTGGAAACACCATATATTTT
CASSEFDSSGNTIYF
>NA|TRBV19|TRBD1|TRBJ1-2
TGTGCCAGTAGAACTCCGGGACAGGGTTCGCGTGGCTACACCTTC
CASRTPGQGSRGYTF
>NA|TRBV27|TRBD1|TRBJ1-4
TGTGCCAGCAGTCCTCACGGGACAGGGGGGAAAGAAAAACTGTTTTTT
CASSPHGTGGKEKLFF
>NA|TRBV9|TRBD1|TRBJ2-2
TGTGCCAGCAGCAGGGGGACAGGGTCTAACACCGGGGAGCTGTTTTTT
CASSRGTGSNTGELFF